This T cell receptor (beta chain) derives from a study of blood T cell repertoires in COVID-19. Across the whole study: Italy, Spain and the United States were the sources of the convalescent and acute COVID-19 samples. From T cells, B-cell-depleted T cells, or PBMCs came the material, which was cDNA or gDNA.

The CDR3 sequence is 16 residues long. V was trimmed by 4 bases and J by 4 bases, leaving 15 bases between them. Germline assignment: CDR1 SGHKS and CDR2 YYEKEE (reference sequence). Produced via immunoSEQ multiplex PCR; TCRdb's table is partial and in-frame only. The sample holds almost 300,000 clones, under 90% seen once. Seattle enrolled patients during active infection and tracked them longitudinally. Sequenced input: peripheral blood. V and J are TRBV5-5 and TRBJ1-6, with D maybe TRBD1 (5 bases). The source of this sequence is a woman in her twenties or thirties with COVID-19, enrolled during active disease. The CDR3 here is CASSGTPGVYNSPLHF. Written as DNA, the CDR3 is TGTGCCAGCAGCGGGACTCCTGGGGTATATAATTCACCCCTCCACTTT. Looking up the rest from reference TRBV5-5 and TRBJ1-6 gives the full variable domain: DAGVTQSPTHLIKTRGQQVTLRCSPISGHKSVSWYQQVLGQGPQFIFQYYEKEERGRGNFPDRFSARQFPNYSSELNVNALLLGDSALYLCASSGTPGVYNSPLHFGNGTRLTVT.